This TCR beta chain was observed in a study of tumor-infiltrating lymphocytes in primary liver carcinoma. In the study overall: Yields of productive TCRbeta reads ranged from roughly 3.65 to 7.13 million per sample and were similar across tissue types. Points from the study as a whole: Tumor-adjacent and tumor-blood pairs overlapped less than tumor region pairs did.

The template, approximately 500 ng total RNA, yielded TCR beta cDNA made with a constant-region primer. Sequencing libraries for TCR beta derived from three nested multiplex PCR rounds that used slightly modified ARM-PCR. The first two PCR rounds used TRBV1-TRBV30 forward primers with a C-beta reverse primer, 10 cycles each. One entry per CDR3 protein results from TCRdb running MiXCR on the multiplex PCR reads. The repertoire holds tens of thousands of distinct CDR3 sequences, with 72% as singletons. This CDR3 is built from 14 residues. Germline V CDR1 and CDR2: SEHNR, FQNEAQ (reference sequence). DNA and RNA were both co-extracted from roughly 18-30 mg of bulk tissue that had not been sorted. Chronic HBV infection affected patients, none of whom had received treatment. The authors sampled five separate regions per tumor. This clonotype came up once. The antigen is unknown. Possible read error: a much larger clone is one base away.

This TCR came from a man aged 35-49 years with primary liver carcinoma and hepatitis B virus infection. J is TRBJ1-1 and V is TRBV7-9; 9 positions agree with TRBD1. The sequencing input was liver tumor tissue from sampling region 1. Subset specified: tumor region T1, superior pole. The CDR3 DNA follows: TGTGCCAGCGGCTTCGGACAGGGGAACAATGAAGCTTTCTTT. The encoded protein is CASGFGQGNNEAFF.